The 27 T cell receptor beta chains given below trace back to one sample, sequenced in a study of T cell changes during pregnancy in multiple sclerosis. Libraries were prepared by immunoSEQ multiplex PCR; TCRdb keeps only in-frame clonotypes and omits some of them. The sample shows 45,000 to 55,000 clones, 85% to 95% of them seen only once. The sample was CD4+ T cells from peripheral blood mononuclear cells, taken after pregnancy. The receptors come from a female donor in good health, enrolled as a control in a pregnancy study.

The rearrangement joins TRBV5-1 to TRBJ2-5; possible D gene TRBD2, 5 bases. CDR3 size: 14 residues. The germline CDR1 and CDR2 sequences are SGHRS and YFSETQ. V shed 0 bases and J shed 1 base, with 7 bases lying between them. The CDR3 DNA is TGCGCCAGCAGCTTGGCGACTACCCAAGAGACCCAGTACTTC. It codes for CASSLATTQETQYF.

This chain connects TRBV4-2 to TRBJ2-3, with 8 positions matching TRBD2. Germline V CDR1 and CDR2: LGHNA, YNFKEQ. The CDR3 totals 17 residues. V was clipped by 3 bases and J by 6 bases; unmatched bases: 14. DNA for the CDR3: TGTGCCAGCAGCCAGGACTCGGCGGCGGGAGGAGGGGATACGCAGTATTTT. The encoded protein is CASSQDSAAGGGDTQYF.

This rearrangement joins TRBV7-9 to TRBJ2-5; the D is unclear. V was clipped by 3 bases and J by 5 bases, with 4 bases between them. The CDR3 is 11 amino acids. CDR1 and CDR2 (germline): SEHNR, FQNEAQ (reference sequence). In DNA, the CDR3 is TGTGCCAGCAGCTTCGGGGAGACCCAGTACTTC. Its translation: CASSFGETQYF. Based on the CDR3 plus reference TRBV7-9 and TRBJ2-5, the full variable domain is DTGVSQNPRHKITKRGQNVTFRCDPISEHNRLYWYRQTLGQGPEFLTYFQNEAQLEKSRLLSDRFSAERPKGSFSTLEIQRTEQGDSAMYLCASSFGETQYFGPGTRLLVL.

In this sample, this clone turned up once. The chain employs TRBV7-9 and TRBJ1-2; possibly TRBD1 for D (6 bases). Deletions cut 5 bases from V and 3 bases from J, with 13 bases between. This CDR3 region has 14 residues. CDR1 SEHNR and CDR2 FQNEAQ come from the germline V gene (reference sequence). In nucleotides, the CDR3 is TGTGCCAGCAGCCCCCGGACAGCTTACTATGGCTACACCTTC. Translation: CASSPRTAYYGYTF. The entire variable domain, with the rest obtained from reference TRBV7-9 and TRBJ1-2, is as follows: DTGVSQNPRHKITKRGQNVTFRCDPISEHNRLYWYRQTLGQGPEFLTYFQNEAQLEKSRLLSDRFSAERPKGSFSTLEIQRTEQGDSAMYLCASSPRTAYYGYTFGSGTRLTVV.

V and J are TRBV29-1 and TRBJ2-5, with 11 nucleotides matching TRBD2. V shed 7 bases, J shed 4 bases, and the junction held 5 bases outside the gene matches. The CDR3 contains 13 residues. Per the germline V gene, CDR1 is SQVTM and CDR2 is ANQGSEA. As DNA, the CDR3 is TGCAGCGCCACTAGCGGGAGAATAGAGACCCAGTACTTC. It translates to CSATSGRIETQYF.

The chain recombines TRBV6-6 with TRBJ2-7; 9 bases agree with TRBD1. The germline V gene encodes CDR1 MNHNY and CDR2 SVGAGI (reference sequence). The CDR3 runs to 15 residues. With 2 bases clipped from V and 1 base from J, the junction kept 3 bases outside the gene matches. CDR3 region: CASSYVGTGSYEQYF. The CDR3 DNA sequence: TGTGCCAGCAGTTACGTAGGGACAGGGTCCTACGAGCAGTACTTC.

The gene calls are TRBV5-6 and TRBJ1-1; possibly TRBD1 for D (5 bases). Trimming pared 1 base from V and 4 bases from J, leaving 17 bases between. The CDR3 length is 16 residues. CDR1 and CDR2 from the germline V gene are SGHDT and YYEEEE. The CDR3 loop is CASSLIKAGGGTEAFF. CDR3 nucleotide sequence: TGTGCCAGCAGCTTGATCAAGGCCGGGGGAGGCACTGAAGCTTTCTTT.

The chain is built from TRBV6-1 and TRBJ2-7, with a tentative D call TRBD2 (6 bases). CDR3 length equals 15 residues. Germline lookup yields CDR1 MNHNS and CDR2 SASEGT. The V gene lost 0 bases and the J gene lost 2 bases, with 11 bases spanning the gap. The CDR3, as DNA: TGTGCCAGCAGTGAAGCCGGCCGGGGGACCTACGAGCAGTACTTC. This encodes CASSEAGRGTYEQYF.

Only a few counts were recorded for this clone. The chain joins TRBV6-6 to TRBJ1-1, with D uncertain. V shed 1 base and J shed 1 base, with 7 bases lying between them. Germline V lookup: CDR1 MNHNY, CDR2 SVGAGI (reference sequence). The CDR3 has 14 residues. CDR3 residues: CASSYYSGNTEAFF. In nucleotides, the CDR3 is TGTGCCAGCAGTTACTATTCGGGGAACACTGAAGCTTTCTTT.

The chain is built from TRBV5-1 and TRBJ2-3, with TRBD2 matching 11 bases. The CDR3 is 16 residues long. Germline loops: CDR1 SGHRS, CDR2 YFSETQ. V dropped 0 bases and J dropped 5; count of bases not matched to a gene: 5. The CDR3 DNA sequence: TGCGCCAGCAGCTTGGAGTTAGCGGGAGGGGGAGATACGCAGTATTTT. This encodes CASSLELAGGGDTQYF.

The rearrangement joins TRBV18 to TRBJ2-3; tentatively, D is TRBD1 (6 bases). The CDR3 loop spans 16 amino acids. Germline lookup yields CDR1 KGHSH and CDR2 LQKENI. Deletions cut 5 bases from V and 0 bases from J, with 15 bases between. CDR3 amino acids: CASSREVGASTDTQYF. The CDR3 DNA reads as TGTGCCAGCTCAAGGGAAGTGGGGGCCAGCACAGATACGCAGTATTTT.

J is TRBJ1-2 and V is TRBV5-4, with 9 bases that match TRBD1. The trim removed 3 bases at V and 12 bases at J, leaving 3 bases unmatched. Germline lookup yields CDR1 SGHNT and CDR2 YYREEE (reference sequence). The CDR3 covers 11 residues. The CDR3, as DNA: TGTGCCAGCAGCTCGGGACAGGGACACACCTTC. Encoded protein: CASSSGQGHTF. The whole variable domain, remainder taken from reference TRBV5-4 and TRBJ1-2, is ETGVTQSPTHLIKTRGQQVTLRCSSQSGHNTVSWYQQALGQGPQFIFQYYREEENGRGNFPPRFSGLQFPNYSSELNVNALELDDSALYLCASSSGQGHTFGSGTRLTVV.

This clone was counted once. Written as DNA, the CDR3 is TGTGCCAGCAGCCCCTTGACCGGGGTGGGCGGGGAGCTGTTTTTT. Residues: CASSPLTGVGGELFF. This rearrangement joins TRBV9 to TRBJ2-2, with D possibly matching TRBD2 (5 bases). V lost 4 bases, J lost 7 bases, and 17 bases lay in between. This CDR3 spans 15 amino acids. Germline V gene data show CDR1 as SGDLS and CDR2 as YYNGEE.

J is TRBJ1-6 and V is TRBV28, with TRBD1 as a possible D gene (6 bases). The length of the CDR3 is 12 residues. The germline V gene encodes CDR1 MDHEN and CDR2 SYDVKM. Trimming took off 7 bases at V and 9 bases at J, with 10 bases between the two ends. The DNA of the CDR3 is TGTGCCAGCACCGCGGGGGCTTCACCCCTCCACTTT. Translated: CASTAGASPLHF.

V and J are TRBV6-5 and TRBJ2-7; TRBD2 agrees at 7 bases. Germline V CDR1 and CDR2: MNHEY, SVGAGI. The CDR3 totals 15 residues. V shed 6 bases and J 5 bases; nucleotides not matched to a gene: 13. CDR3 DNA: TGTGCCAGCAGATTTCAAATCGGGGGGAACAACGAGCAGTACTTC. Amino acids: CASRFQIGGNNEQYF.

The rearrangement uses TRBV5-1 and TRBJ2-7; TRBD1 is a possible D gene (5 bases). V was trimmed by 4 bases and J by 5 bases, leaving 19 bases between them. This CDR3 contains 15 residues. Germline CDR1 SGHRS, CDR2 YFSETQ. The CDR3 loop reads CASSVVGQGSHEQYF. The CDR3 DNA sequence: TGCGCCAGCAGCGTAGTAGGGCAGGGCTCTCACGAGCAGTACTTC.

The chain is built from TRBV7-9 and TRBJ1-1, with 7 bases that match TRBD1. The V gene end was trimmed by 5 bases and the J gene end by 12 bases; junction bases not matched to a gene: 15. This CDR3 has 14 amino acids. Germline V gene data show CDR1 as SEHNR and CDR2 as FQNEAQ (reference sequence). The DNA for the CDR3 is TGTGCCAGCAGCCCCGGGGACAGTCGGTCCCGACCTTTCTTT. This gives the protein CASSPGDSRSRPFF. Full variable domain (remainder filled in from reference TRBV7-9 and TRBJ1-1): DTGVSQNPRHKITKRGQNVTFRCDPISEHNRLYWYRQTLGQGPEFLTYFQNEAQLEKSRLLSDRFSAERPKGSFSTLEIQRTEQGDSAMYLCASSPGDSRSRPFFGQGTRLTVV.

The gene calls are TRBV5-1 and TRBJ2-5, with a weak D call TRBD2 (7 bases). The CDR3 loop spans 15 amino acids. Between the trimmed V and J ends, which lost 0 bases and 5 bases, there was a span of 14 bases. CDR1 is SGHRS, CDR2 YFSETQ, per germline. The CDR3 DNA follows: TGCGCCAGCAGCTTGGGCAGGGGAGGGTCGGAGACCCAGTACTTC. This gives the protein CASSLGRGGSETQYF.

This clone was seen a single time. In DNA form, the CDR3 reads TGTGCCACGACTAGCGGGTCCTACGAGCAGTACTTC. This codes for CATTSGSYEQYF. V usage is TRBV19 and J usage is TRBJ2-7; 10 positions agree with TRBD2. From germline, CDR1 is LNHDA and CDR2 SQIVND (reference sequence). The CDR3 totals 12 residues. The V segment lost 10 bases and the J segment 1 base; nucleotides outside the gene matches: 1.

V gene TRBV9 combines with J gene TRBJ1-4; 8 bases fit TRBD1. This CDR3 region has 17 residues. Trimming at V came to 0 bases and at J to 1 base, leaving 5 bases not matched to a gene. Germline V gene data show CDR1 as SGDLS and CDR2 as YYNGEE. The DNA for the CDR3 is TGTGCCAGCAGCGTAGCACAGGGGGGCGGAACTAATGAAAAACTGTTTTTT. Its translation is CASSVAQGGGTNEKLFF.

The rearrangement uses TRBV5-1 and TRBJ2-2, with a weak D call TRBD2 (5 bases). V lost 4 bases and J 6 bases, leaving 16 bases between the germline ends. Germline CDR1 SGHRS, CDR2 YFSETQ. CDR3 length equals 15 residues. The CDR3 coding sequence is TGCGCCAGCAGCCCTACGCTAGCTGGGGCCGGGGAGCTGTTTTTT. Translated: CASSPTLAGAGELFF.

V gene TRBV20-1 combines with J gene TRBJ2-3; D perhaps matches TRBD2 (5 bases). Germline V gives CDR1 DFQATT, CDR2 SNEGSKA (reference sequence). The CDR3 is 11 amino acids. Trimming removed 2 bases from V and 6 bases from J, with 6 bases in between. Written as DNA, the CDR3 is TGCAGTGCTAGATCGGGGGATACGCAGTATTTT. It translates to CSARSGDTQYF.

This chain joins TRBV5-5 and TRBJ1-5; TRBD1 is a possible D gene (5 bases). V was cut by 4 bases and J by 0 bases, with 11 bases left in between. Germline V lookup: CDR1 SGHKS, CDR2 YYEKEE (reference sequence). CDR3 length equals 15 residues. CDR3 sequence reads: CASSLADSSNQPQHF. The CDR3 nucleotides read TGTGCCAGCAGCCTGGCAGACAGTAGCAATCAGCCCCAGCATTTT.

The CDR3 loop reads CAWSVPKGQYNSPLHF. The CDR3 region has the DNA TGTGCCTGGAGTGTACCAAAGGGACAATATAATTCACCCCTCCACTTT. This chain connects TRBV30 to TRBJ1-6, with D possibly TRBD1 on 6 matching bases. This CDR3 has 16 residues. Trimming left V 0 bases short and J 4 bases short, with 13 bases between. Looked up from germline, CDR1 is GTSNPN and CDR2 is SVGIG (reference sequence).

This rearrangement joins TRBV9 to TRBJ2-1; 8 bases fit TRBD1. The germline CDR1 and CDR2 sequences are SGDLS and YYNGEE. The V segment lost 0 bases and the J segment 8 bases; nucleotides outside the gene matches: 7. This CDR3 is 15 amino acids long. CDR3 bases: TGTGCCAGCAGCGTAGTTAGGACAGGGTATTATGAGCAGTTCTTC. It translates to CASSVVRTGYYEQFF.

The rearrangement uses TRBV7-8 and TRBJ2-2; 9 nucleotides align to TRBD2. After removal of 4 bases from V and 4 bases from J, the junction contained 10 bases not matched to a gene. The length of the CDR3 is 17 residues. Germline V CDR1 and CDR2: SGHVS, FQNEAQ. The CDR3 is CASSSRGLAKPTGELFF. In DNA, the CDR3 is TGTGCCAGCAGCTCTCGCGGACTAGCGAAACCCACCGGGGAGCTGTTTTTT.

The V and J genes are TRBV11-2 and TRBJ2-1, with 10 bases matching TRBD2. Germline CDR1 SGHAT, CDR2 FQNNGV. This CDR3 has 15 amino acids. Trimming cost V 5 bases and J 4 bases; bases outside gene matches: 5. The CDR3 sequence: CASSPSGGAYNEQFF. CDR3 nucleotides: TGTGCCAGCAGCCCCAGCGGGGGGGCTTACAATGAGCAGTTCTTC.